This T cell receptor (beta chain) was sequenced in a study of cytomegalovirus exposure and HLA in healthy donors. It was with 60 Vbeta and 13 Jbeta primers that the PCR ran. Generated by immunoSEQ multiplex PCR, the TCRdb table keeps only in-frame clones and is missing some. This listing includes 50,000 to 55,000 clones. The CDR3 spans 12 residues. V shed 1 base and J shed 5 bases, with 5 bases lying between them. The germline V gene encodes CDR1 LGHNT and CDR2 FRNRAP. Study results and limitations: The study listed 164 cytomegalovirus-associated TCR beta chains.

Comments on this clone: The antigen is unknown.

The chain recombines TRBV12-5 with TRBJ1-2; no definite D call. The TCR originated in a woman aged 55-70 years in good health and CMV-seropositive. The sample consisted of PBMCs. The CDR3 region has the DNA TGTGCTAGTGGTTTGGGAGGGTATGGCTACACCTTC. Its protein is CASGLGGYGYTF.